This T cell receptor beta chain was observed in a study of blood T cell repertoires in COVID-19. Study details: Collection of acute and convalescent COVID-19 samples took place in the United States, Italy and Spain. Sample material is recorded as cDNA or gDNA derived from T cells, B-cell-depleted T cells, or PBMCs.

Seattle-derived patients entered the study during active infection and were followed longitudinally. This CDR3 has 16 amino acids. Germline V gene sequence: CDR1 LGHDT, CDR2 YNNKEL (reference sequence). Trimming took off 0 bases at V and 4 bases at J, with 12 bases between the two ends. In the authors' workflow: Reference gene primers were amplified, and this amplification served to estimate nucleated cell counts. Assay: immunoSEQ multiplex PCR; the TCRdb copy retains only in-frame clones and omits some. That table gives V, J and clone size, and the DNA gave D and trimming. The table has fewer than 300,000 clones, 85% to 90% seen once.

The sequenced sample was peripheral blood. This chain links TRBV3-1 (or the pseudogene TRBV3-2) with TRBJ2-2, with D perhaps matching TRBD2 (5 bases). This receptor was identified in a young woman with COVID-19, enrolled during active disease. The CDR3 region is CASSQDRGLGTGELFF. The CDR3 DNA reads TGTGCCAGCAGCCAAGATCGGGGATTGGGCACCGGGGAGCTGTTTTTT.